Detailed here is one T cell receptor beta chain. Antigen unknown. These data belong to a study of T cell clonotyping in hematopoietic cell transplantation. Study-wide background: Recipients' pretransplant samples followed cytoreduction.

Study-level findings and limits: Pathologically expanded recipient clonotypes increased progressively from day 30 to day 180 as diversity fell.

Only in-frame clones appear in the TCRdb table, and some are missing; sequencing was by immunoSEQ multiplex PCR. The sample has around 9,100 clones; around 85% are singletons. Unmatched junction bases numbered 3, after V lost 3 bases and J lost 4 bases. Germline V gene lookup returns CDR1 GTSNPN and CDR2 SVGIG (reference sequence). This CDR3 is 13 amino acids long. Time point meaning: recipient sample about 28 days before transplant, after cytoreduction. Samples: about 28 days before transplant, then days 30, 100 and 180 after. This TCR was recovered from a man aged 60 to 75 with acute myeloid leukemia. Some clones in this sample may be carry-over from other donors' samples. This chain joins TRBV30 and TRBJ2-7; 10 bases are a match to TRBD1. Sequences were derived from peripheral blood mononuclear cells, sampled before stem cell transplant. The CDR3 region is CAWSLGQGYEQYF. The CDR3 DNA sequence: TGTGCCTGGAGCCTGGGACAGGGGTACGAGCAGTACTTC.